A selection of T cell receptor beta chains follows, all from one sample in a study of T cell responses to AZD1222 COVID-19 vaccine. Sequenced by immunoSEQ multiplex PCR; TCRdb stores in-frame clones only, minus some. Of approximately 150,000 clones listed, more than 85% are singletons. Specimen: peripheral blood, collected on day 0 of AZD1222 vaccination. All receptors derive from an adult in good health. Each CDR3 is given with its conserved first and last residue. The D gene is left open where the match is weak. Only part of the rows carry a size: once, few, many, or a class if the clone is expanded.

j_call v_call d_call clone_size cdr3_aa cdr3_nt
TRBJ1-2 TRBV29-1 NA NA CSVPGYRGYTF TGCAGCGTCCCGGGATACCGTGGCTACACCTTC
TRBJ2-7 TRBV7-3 NA NA CASSLVGAVNEQYF TGTGCCAGCAGCTTAGTCGGGGCGGTAAACGAGCAGTACTTC
TRBJ2-5 TRBV12-3/TRBV12-4 NA few CATRDGNQETQYF TGTGCCACCCGTGACGGCAACCAAGAGACCCAGTACTTC
TRBJ1-1 TRBV19 TRBD1 NA CASSIETGQGAEAFF TGTGCCAGTAGTATAGAGACGGGACAGGGGGCTGAAGCTTTCTTT
TRBJ2-3 TRBV6-5 TRBD2 NA CASRLPGLAEDTQYF TGTGCCAGCAGGTTACCGGGACTAGCAGAAGATACGCAGTATTTT
TRBJ2-2 TRBV7-2 NA NA CASSHKASYAGELFF TGTGCCAGCAGCCACAAGGCTAGCTACGCCGGGGAGCTGTTTTTT
TRBJ2-1 TRBV27 TRBD2 once CASSFAGGGSGGIRYNEQFF TGTGCCAGCAGTTTCGCAGGGGGCGGTAGCGGGGGGATCCGCTACAATGAGCAGTTCTTC
TRBJ2-5 TRBV7-2 NA NA CASSSSSETQYF TGTGCCAGCAGCTCTAGCTCAGAGACCCAGTACTTC
TRBJ2-2 TRBV6-2/TRBV6-3 NA few CASSYGRRTNTGELFF TGTGCCAGCAGTTACGGGCGGCGGACGAACACCGGGGAGCTGTTTTTT
TRBJ2-7 TRBV6-1 NA once CASSPQAYEQYF TGTGCCAGCAGCCCTCAGGCCTACGAGCAGTACTTC
TRBJ1-6 TRBV30 NA NA CAWKGRAHSPLHF TGTGCCTGGAAGGGGAGGGCCCATTCACCCCTCCACTTT
TRBJ1-5 TRBV18 NA once CASSPTAYSNQPQHF TGTGCCAGCTCACCGACAGCTTATAGCAATCAGCCCCAGCATTTT
TRBJ2-5 TRBV5-1 TRBD1 NA CASSSGQGMGETQYF TGCGCCAGCAGCTCGGGACAGGGGATGGGAGAGACCCAGTACTTC
TRBJ1-1 TRBV19 TRBD1 NA CASGSGTGTEAFF TGTGCCAGTGGCTCCGGGACAGGCACTGAAGCTTTCTTT
TRBJ2-2 TRBV6-5 TRBD2 NA CASSYSGASTGELFF TGTGCCAGCAGTTATAGCGGGGCTTCCACCGGGGAGCTGTTTTTT
TRBJ1-1 TRBV10-3 TRBD1 NA CAAGQAETEAFF TGTGCCGCCGGACAGGCGGAAACTGAAGCTTTCTTT
TRBJ1-2 TRBV5-6 NA NA CASSDRPGGYGYTF TGTGCCAGCAGTGATCGCCCGGGGGGCTATGGCTACACCTTC
TRBJ1-1 TRBV5-1 NA NA CASSGVFDTEAFF TGCGCCAGCAGTGGGGTTTTCGACACTGAAGCTTTCTTT
TRBJ2-5 TRBV9 NA NA CASSRIGDYQETQYF TGTGCCAGCAGCCGGATAGGGGACTACCAAGAGACCCAGTACTTC
TRBJ2-2 TRBV18 NA NA CASAPQDIANTGELFF TGTGCCAGCGCGCCGCAGGACATCGCGAACACCGGGGAGCTGTTTTTT